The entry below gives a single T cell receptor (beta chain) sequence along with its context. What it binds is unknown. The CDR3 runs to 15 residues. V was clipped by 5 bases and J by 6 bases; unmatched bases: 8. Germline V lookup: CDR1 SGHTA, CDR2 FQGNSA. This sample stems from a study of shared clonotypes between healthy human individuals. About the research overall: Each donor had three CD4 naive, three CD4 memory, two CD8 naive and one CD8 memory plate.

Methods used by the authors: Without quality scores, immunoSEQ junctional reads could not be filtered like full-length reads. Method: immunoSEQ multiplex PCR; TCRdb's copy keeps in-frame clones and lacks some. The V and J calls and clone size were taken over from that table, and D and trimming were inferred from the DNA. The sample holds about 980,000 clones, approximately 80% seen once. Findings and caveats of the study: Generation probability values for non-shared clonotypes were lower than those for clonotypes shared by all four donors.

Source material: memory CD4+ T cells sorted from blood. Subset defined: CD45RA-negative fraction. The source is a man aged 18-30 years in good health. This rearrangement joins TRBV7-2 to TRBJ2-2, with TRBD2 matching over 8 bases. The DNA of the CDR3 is TGTGCCAGCAGCCATTTAGCGGGGAATCCCGGGGAGCTGTTTTTT. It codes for CASSHLAGNPGELFF.